Below are 25 T cell receptor beta chains sequenced from a single sample in a study of blood T cell repertoires in COVID-19. Some clones are missing from TCRdb's copy, which holds only in-frame ones; the method was immunoSEQ multiplex PCR. The sample consists of about 150,000 clones, more than 70% of them appearing once. Specimen: peripheral blood. These TCRs come from a woman in her sixties or seventies who had recovered from COVID-19.

The chain is built from TRBV28 and TRBJ1-2, with TRBD1 as a possible D gene (5 bases). V dropped 1 base and J dropped 7 bases, with 10 bases sitting between them. The CDR3 is 13 residues long. In germline, CDR1 is MDHEN, CDR2 SYDVKM. The CDR3 DNA sequence: TGTGCCAGCAGTTTATTGGGGCGGGGTGGCTACACCTTC. Protein sequence: CASSLLGRGGYTF.

The chain uses TRBV5-1 and TRBJ2-4; unclear D gene. V shed 1 base and J shed 7 bases, with 12 bases lying between them. CDR3 length: 14 amino acids. Per the germline V gene, CDR1 is SGHRS and CDR2 is YFSETQ. CDR3 residues: CASSLYSQANIQYF. The CDR3 DNA follows: TGCGCCAGCAGCTTGTACAGTCAGGCCAACATTCAGTACTTC.

This clone came up once. This chain uses TRBV7-6 with TRBJ2-3, with TRBD2 matching 7 bases. J was trimmed by 0 bases and V by 7 bases; bases with no gene match: 7. Germline CDR1 SGHVS, CDR2 FNYEAQ. This CDR3 region has 15 residues. CDR3 nucleotides: TGTGCCAGCACCTGGGGGGGGGAAAGCACAGATACGCAGTATTTT. Translation: CASTWGGESTDTQYF.

V gene TRBV19 combines with J gene TRBJ2-7; TRBD2 agrees at 14 bases. Trimming cost V 4 bases and J 3 bases; bases outside gene matches: 20. From germline, CDR1 is LNHDA and CDR2 SQIVND (reference sequence). CDR3 length: 21 amino acids. The CDR3 sequence: CASSTRTSGRTTVVPLYEQYF. The CDR3 region has the DNA TGTGCCAGTAGTACTCGGACTAGCGGGAGGACGACCGTCGTCCCCCTCTACGAGCAGTACTTC.

The chain carries TRBV27 and TRBJ2-1; 16 bases map to TRBD2. Germline V gives CDR1 MNHEY, CDR2 SMNVEV (reference sequence). V lost 5 bases to trimming and J lost 4 bases; unmatched junction nucleotides: 5. The CDR3 runs 17 residues. The CDR3 region is CASSPGTSGGAYNEQFF. The CDR3 DNA sequence: TGTGCCAGCAGTCCTGGGACTAGCGGGGGGGCTTACAATGAGCAGTTCTTC.

This chain joins TRBV25-1 and TRBJ2-3; 8 nucleotides line up with TRBD2. Per germline, CDR1 MGHDK and CDR2 SYGVNS. CDR3 length equals 14 residues. Germline trimming cut 1 base from V and 10 bases from J; bases unmatched to any gene: 7. CDR3 coding DNA: TGTGCCAGCAGTGAATCGTCGAGCGGGAGATCGCAGTATTTT. Amino acid sequence: CASSESSSGRSQYF. The full variable domain, with the rest looked up from reference TRBV25-1 and TRBJ2-3, is EADIYQTPRYLVIGTGKKITLECSQTMGHDKMYWYQQDPGMELHLIHYSYGVNSTEKGDLSSESTVSRIRTEHFPLTLESARPSHTSQYLCASSESSSGRSQYFGPGTRLTVL.

The rearrangement joins TRBV18 to TRBJ2-1, with D possibly matching TRBD2 (5 bases). V was clipped by 3 bases and J by 5 bases, with 8 bases between them. Looked up from germline, CDR1 is KGHSH and CDR2 is LQKENI. This CDR3 comprises 13 residues. The CDR3 DNA is TGTGCCAGCTCACCGGGAGCGGACAATGAGCAGTTCTTC. This encodes CASSPGADNEQFF.

V is TRBV7-9 and J is TRBJ1-5; D possibly corresponds to TRBD1 (6 bases). Per germline, CDR1 SEHNR and CDR2 FQNEAQ (reference sequence). CDR3 length: 14 amino acids. The V gene lost 5 bases and the J gene lost 10 bases, with 18 bases spanning the gap. The CDR3 loop reads CASSLSAGAGPQHF. As DNA, the CDR3 is TGTGCCAGCAGCCTTAGTGCGGGGGCCGGCCCCCAGCATTTT.

This chain joins TRBV11-2 and TRBJ2-2, with D perhaps TRBD1 (6 bases). There are 15 residues in the CDR3. In germline, CDR1 is SGHAT, CDR2 FQNNGV. Trimming cost V 5 bases and J 2 bases, with 12 bases left between them. The CDR3, as DNA: TGTGCCAGCAGCCTACCGGGACACAACACCGGGGAGCTGTTTTTT. This encodes CASSLPGHNTGELFF. Full variable domain (missing parts from reference TRBV11-2 and TRBJ2-2): EAGVAQSPRYKIIEKRQSVAFWCNPISGHATLYWYQQILGQGPKLLIQFQNNGVVDDSQLPKDRFSAERLKGVDSTLKIQPAKLEDSAVYLCASSLPGHNTGELFFGEGSRLTVL.

The J gene is TRBJ2-5, the V gene TRBV10-1; D perhaps matches TRBD2 (6 bases). Germline loops: CDR1 WNHNN, CDR2 SYGVQD (reference sequence). The V end lost 5 bases, the J end lost 3 bases, and 10 bases lay between the germline ends. The CDR3 is 13 amino acids. CDR3: CASSCGGEETQYF. The CDR3, as DNA: TGCGCCAGCAGTTGTGGCGGGGAAGAGACCCAGTACTTC.

In its sample, this clone was seen a few times. This specimen includes other DNA sequences encoding the same CDR3. The chain carries TRBV18 and TRBJ2-5; tentative D call: TRBD1 (5 bases). This CDR3 spans 13 amino acids. V lost 2 bases and J lost 2, with 6 bases in between. Germline V lookup: CDR1 KGHSH, CDR2 LQKENI. CDR3 DNA sequence: TGTGCCAGCTCACCAGGGGCACAAGAGACCCAGTACTTC. Translation gives CASSPGAQETQYF. Based on the CDR3 plus reference TRBV18 and TRBJ2-5, the full variable domain is NAGVMQNPRHLVRRRGQEARLRCSPMKGHSHVYWYRQLPEEGLKFMVYLQKENIIDESGMPKERFSAEFPKEGPSILRIQQVVRGDSAAYFCASSPGAQETQYFGPGTRLLVL.

J is TRBJ1-5 and V is TRBV6-5; 8 bases align to TRBD1. Unmatched junction bases numbered 5, after V lost 2 bases and J lost 5 bases. CDR3 size: 15 residues. Germline V gene lookup returns CDR1 MNHEY and CDR2 SVGAGI. The CDR3 here is CASSYTGQGHQPQHF. CDR3 nucleotide sequence: TGTGCCAGCAGTTACACCGGACAGGGTCATCAGCCCCAGCATTTT.

The J gene is TRBJ1-5, the V gene TRBV15, with 7 nucleotides matching TRBD1. Germline CDR1 reads LNHNV; CDR2 reads YYDKDF (reference sequence). This CDR3 is 14 amino acids long. Losses at the gene ends were 3 bases for V and 7 bases for J; bases not matched to a gene: 6. CDR3 sequence: CATSSPGGRQPQHF. The DNA of the CDR3 is TGTGCCACCAGCAGCCCAGGGGGGCGGCAGCCCCAGCATTTT.

The CDR3 coding sequence is TGTGCCAGCCGGGGGAGCGGGAGTTCCTACGAGCAGTACTTC. This encodes CASRGSGSSYEQYF. The chain employs TRBV7-9 and TRBJ2-7; 8 nucleotides match TRBD2. The CDR3 has 14 amino acids. V lost 8 bases to trimming and J lost 1 base; unmatched junction nucleotides: 7. CDR1 SEHNR and CDR2 FQNEAQ come from the germline V gene (reference sequence).

The gene calls are TRBV28 and TRBJ1-2; tentative D call: TRBD1 (5 bases). V gave up 3 bases and J gave up 5 bases, with 16 bases separating them. The CDR3 runs 15 residues. Per the germline V gene, CDR1 is MDHEN and CDR2 is SYDVKM. The CDR3 DNA follows: TGTGCCAGCAGTTTGGGGGGGTGGTTTCTATATGGCTACACCTTC. Protein sequence: CASSLGGWFLYGYTF.

The V gene is TRBV30, the J gene TRBJ1-6; D call uncertain. Germline CDR1 is GTSNPN and CDR2 is SVGIG (reference sequence). Trimming removed 2 bases at V and 9 bases at J, with 20 bases between. The CDR3 extends over 16 amino acids. CDR3 DNA: TGTGCCTGGAGTAGGCCGGGCATCTTCGAGGGTTCACCCCTCCACTTT. It codes for CAWSRPGIFEGSPLHF.

The V gene is TRBV12-3 or TRBV12-4, the J gene TRBJ1-6; D gene ambiguous. The CDR3 sequence is 12 residues long. The V and J ends lost 5 bases and 4 bases respectively, with 3 bases between them. In nucleotides, the CDR3 is TGTGCCAGCAGTCCGTATAATTCACCCCTCCACTTT. Protein product: CASSPYNSPLHF.

The chain employs TRBV15 and TRBJ2-5; D possibly corresponds to TRBD2 (6 bases). The CDR3 is made up of 15 amino acids. The V and J ends lost 0 bases and 4 bases respectively, with 12 bases between them. Germline-derived CDR1 and CDR2 are LNHNV and YYDKDF (reference sequence). The CDR3, as DNA: TGTGCCACCAGCAGAGATTCGGCCGGGGGAGAGACCCAGTACTTC. This sequence encodes CATSRDSAGGETQYF.

This sequence joins TRBV5-1 and TRBJ2-1; D is unresolved. The CDR3 is made up of 14 amino acids. Germline V gives CDR1 SGHRS, CDR2 YFSETQ. The V end was cut by 0 bases, the J end by 2 bases, with 6 bases between. The CDR3 protein is CASSLGDPYNEQFF. The CDR3 DNA sequence: TGCGCCAGCAGCTTGGGAGATCCCTACAATGAGCAGTTCTTC.

This clone was seen just once. CDR3 protein: CASSTNSRGSNTEAFF. The CDR3 nucleotides are TGTGCCAGCAGTACAAACTCCAGGGGTTCGAACACTGAAGCTTTCTTT. V usage is TRBV2 and J usage is TRBJ1-1; a possible D gene is TRBD1 (6 bases). Trimming cost V 5 bases and J 1 base, with 17 bases left between them. The CDR3 covers 16 residues. Germline V gene lookup returns CDR1 SNHLY and CDR2 FYNNEI.

This clone showed up just a few times. The chain carries TRBV3-1 (or the pseudogene TRBV3-2) and TRBJ2-1; D is perhaps TRBD1 (6 bases). The germline CDR1 and CDR2 sequences are LGHDT and YNNKEL (reference sequence). The CDR3 extends over 15 amino acids. V was clipped by 3 bases and J by 8 bases, with 17 bases between them. The CDR3 nucleotides read TGTGCCAGCAGCCAGGTCGCCCCCGCAGGGGATGAGCAGTTCTTC. It encodes CASSQVAPAGDEQFF.

This clone was seen at least ten times. The chain recombines TRBV28 with TRBJ2-7; D not certain. This CDR3 has 11 amino acids. Germline lookup yields CDR1 MDHEN and CDR2 SYDVKM. V lost 6 bases and J 4 bases, leaving 7 bases between the germline ends. CDR3 sequence (DNA): TGTGCCAGCAGCCGCAGTTACGAGCAGTACTTC. Its translation is CASSRSYEQYF.

Comments on this clone: The junction departs from germline at one end; a sequencing error may be responsible. The chain employs TRBV7-9 and TRBJ1-2; D is unresolved. The CDR3 runs 12 residues. Germline values: CDR1 SEHNR, CDR2 FQNEAQ (reference sequence). This chain's CDR3 is CASSPSPGRVSF. CDR3 nucleotides: TGTGCCAGCAGCCCTTCTCCGGGAAGGGTCTCCTTC. Variable domain in full (rest from reference TRBV7-9 and TRBJ1-2): DTGVSQNPRHKITKRGQNVTFRCDPISEHNRLYWYRQTLGQGPEFLTYFQNEAQLEKSRLLSDRFSAERPKGSFSTLEIQRTEQGDSAMYLCASSPSPGRVSFGSGTRLTVV.

The V and J genes are TRBV30 and TRBJ2-7, with D possibly TRBD1 on 6 matching bases. CDR1 is GTSNPN and CDR2 is SVGIG in the germline V gene (reference sequence). The CDR3 spans 12 residues. Trimming left V 4 bases short and J 3 bases short, with 10 bases between. The chain's CDR3 is CAWKGVGYEQYF. CDR3 DNA sequence: TGTGCCTGGAAGGGGGTTGGCTACGAGCAGTACTTC.

The CDR3 nucleotides read TGTGCCAACCCCCGGGAGCGGGAGGGGAACGAGCAGTACTTC. Its translation is CANPREREGNEQYF. J is TRBJ2-7 and V is TRBV2; 10 nucleotides agree with TRBD2. After removal of 10 bases from V and 5 bases from J, the junction contained 11 bases not matched to a gene. The germline CDR1 and CDR2 sequences are SNHLY and FYNNEI. CDR3 length: 14 residues.